This T cell receptor (beta chain) was captured by sequencing in a study of cytomegalovirus exposure and HLA in healthy donors (TCRdb year 2017). A note on the overall study: An earlier analysis of approximately 640 of the donors reported approximately 290 Gb of sequence data and some 100 million unique TCR beta sequences from about 200 million T cells. An early release that covered roughly 600 HLA-typed donors contained approximately 300 gigabases of sequencing data and tens of millions of unique TCR sequences. Among the 398 genotyped donors, around 81% belonged to the genetic ancestry cluster associated with self-reported Caucasian donors. The aim of the study was to test whether cataloging public T cell receptors could identify signatures of past pathogen exposure. The T cell repertoires of around 670 subjects were profiled by immunosequencing and related to cytomegalovirus serostatus. A separate validation cohort of 100 to 150 different subjects was used in addition to the approximately 700-subject first cohort. High-throughput TCR immunosequencing, statistical association of individual TCRs with disease status, and machine learning were combined to predict cytomegalovirus infection status. A later analysis re-analyzed previously published TCR beta repertoires from 666 donors and added high-resolution HLA genotyping to study TCR occurrence patterns. The later analysis used no new phenotypic data to find candidate immune exposures, relying instead on TCR beta sequences and their occurrence across donors. In an earlier analysis of around 540 of the donors, high-throughput TCR beta sequencing was used to judge whether each TCR beta V gene segment behaved as functional or pseudogenic. Donor age, sex, ethnicity and CMV serostatus were compiled alongside the repertoire data. Genome-wide SNP genotypes for about three fifths of the roughly 670 donors were used in a later genetic analysis, which treated that subset as a discovery cohort. All discovery cohort repertoires had been generated using a single sequencing platform. HLA typing covered class I and class II loci at four-digit resolution. Typing coverage varied by locus: roughly 620-640 donors for A, B, C, DRB1 and DQB1; roughly 510 for DQA1; 606 for DPA1; fewer than 480 for DPB1. Roughly 5 DR-DQ haplotypes were handled as single units for association and clustering, since linkage in the cohort was strong. Among around 400 genotyped donors of the cohort, an average of about 240,000 unique TCR beta nucleotide sequences were sequenced per donor, roughly 20% of them non-productive.

Library preparation used the immunoSEQ multiplex PCR assay. For the multiplex PCR, a mixture combining 60 forward primers for TCR Vbeta segments and 13 reverse primers for TCR Jbeta segments was used. The CDR3 region of rearranged TCR beta genes was amplified from genomic DNA by a multiplex PCR assay. Amplified TCR beta libraries were sequenced as 87-base-pair reads on the Illumina HiSeq System. Per the authors' processing: A later analysis counted approximately 76 million unique TCR beta chains across the approximately 700 repertoires, and 10 million to 12 million of these chains were shared by at least two donors. To remove PCR and sequencing errors, raw reads were error-corrected and collapsed into unique sequences using a nearest-neighbor algorithm that merged closely related sequences. To assign V, D and J gene segments, CDR3 sequences were aligned to IMGT reference sequences. For a sequence to be retained, at least a six-nucleotide match to both a V gene segment and a J gene segment was required. A rearrangement counted as productive if the CDR3 had no stop codons and remained in frame with V and J, and every other rearrangement counted as non-productive. Following IMGT convention, CDR3 was defined as the stretch from the second conserved V-encoded cysteine up to the conserved J-encoded phenylalanine. Sequences without an unambiguous match to a single V gene segment were excluded from the earlier analysis of a few hundred of the donors. An earlier analysis of several hundred of the donors called V segments functional above 56.7% productive rearrangements and segregating when the between-donor standard deviation exceeded 5%. A statistical classification framework was built to diagnose cytomegalovirus status from the catalog of TCR beta chain sequences. In a later analysis, V and J genes were assigned by comparing TCR nucleotide sequences against IMGT/GENE-DB human TR gene sequences. Using the TCRdist pipeline, a later analysis assigned CDR3 sequences along with most-parsimonious VDJ recombination scenarios. In a later analysis, each TCR beta chain was defined by its CDR3 amino acid sequence together with its V-gene family, and reads lacking a unique V-gene family were excluded. As a way to deal with suspected cross-contamination and a sequencing artifact, a later analysis dropped 450 to 600 nucleotide sequences that were highly shared and had low generation probability. For each public chain, a later analysis derived a clonal expansion index from normalized ranks of inferred template counts within each repertoire. A later analysis computed generation probabilities with a VDJ recombination model fitted to out-of-frame rearrangements, and checked the results against IGoR. In a later analysis, hypergeometric tests were used to score TCR-TCR, TCR-HLA and TCR-CMV co-occurrence, with a repertoire-size bias correction applied to TCR pairs. False discovery rates were estimated in a later analysis by permuting HLA or CMV assignments 20 times. In a later analysis, co-occurring TCRs were grouped using DBSCAN, and TCRdist sequence similarity was added for clustering within HLA-allele-positive subsets. Co-occurrence clustering excluded repertoires with fewer than 30,000 or more than 120,000 public chains, plus five with anomalous nucleotide sharing. The table was pulled from immuneACCESS by TCRdb, which kept in-frame rearrangements only. Such tables lose some clones; where checked, under half of the loss comes from unresolved V genes, and the rest has no known cause. Clonal size and the V and J genes are those of that table, whereas D and trimming came from the DNA. The sample table holds some 180,000 clones, of which approximately 80% were seen once. The top ten constitute approximately 2.9% of the sample.

V is cut by 10 bases and J by 4 bases, and the space between the germline ends is 14 bases. Looking up the germline V gene (reference sequence) yields CDR1 LNHDA and CDR2 SQIVND. The CDR3, from cysteine to phenylalanine, totals 13 residues. Only CDR3 DNA remains: 39 bases, in frame from the first base. The cohort was made up of 500 to 850 healthy bone marrow donors. Cohort members were all nominally healthy when sampled, although unrecorded immune exposures were likely present. The donor tested CMV seronegative and was one of the 352 seronegative cohort members. Each donor provided a peripheral blood sample, and peripheral blood mononuclear cells were used for TCR beta sequencing. The Qiagen DNeasy Blood Extraction Kit was used to extract genomic DNA from the blood cell samples. What the study reported, not specific to this receptor: Strong co-occurrence of HLA alleles, especially DR and DQ, made assigning TCR associations to individual alleles difficult. A cluster of highly shared sequence variants was judged likely to be a technical artifact of the sequencing pipeline. Across donors, most TCR sequences were observed very rarely, whereas some public TCRs were present in many individuals. An earlier analysis of around 600 of the donors showed that most TCR beta V segments appeared in productive rearrangements either about 87% or about 30% of the time, which broadly matched IMGT annotations. A later analysis associated 15,000 to 20,000 TCR beta sequences with specific HLA alleles at a false discovery rate of 0.05. The authors suggested that the approach could potentially be generalized to other disease states and immunological phenotypes. In this cohort, only TCR beta chains were sequenced, and detectable features were limited by the absence of alpha or paired-chain data. The study gave a list of under 200 TCR beta chains associated with cytomegalovirus. A later analysis reported that several top co-occurrence clusters appeared linked to parvovirus B19, influenza, CMV and Epstein-Barr virus. The 87-base-pair reads could not distinguish some IMGT-functional V segments, including TRBV6-2 and TRBV6-3, so those segments were excluded. Compared with equally common non-associated chains, HLA-associated TCR beta chains in a later analysis were more clonally expanded and had lower generation probabilities. A later analysis found that most CMV-associated TCR beta chains appeared HLA-restricted, with HLA associations seemingly driven largely by CMV exposure. Because counts were too low, about 18 rarely observed V segments, including chromosome 9 orphons, were left out of the earlier analysis of 500 to 750 of the donors. A further reported finding was that TCR beta sequences accurately predicted the HLA-A and HLA-B alleles for most subjects in the first cohort. An association between a missense DCLRE1C variant and V-gene and J-gene trimming of TCR beta chains was found in a later genetic analysis and replicated in an independent cohort. Because HLA typing was missing for some donors at each locus, association tests included only the typed subset. The classifier was reported to diagnose cytomegalovirus status with high specificity and sensitivity in both the original and validation cohorts. Roughly uniform sequencing depth across donors was assumed in presence/absence analyses, although this assumption may not hold. In a later analysis, TCR association rates were found to vary across HLA loci, with the most associated TCRs seen for DRB1 alleles and the fewest for HLA-C alleles. CMV serostatus was the only immune exposure information available for the cohort. According to a later genetic analysis, donors in an Asian-associated ancestry cluster had fewer N-insertions in productive TCRs than the approximately 650-donor mean. Linkage disequilibrium might explain the correlated functional status among segregating V segments, but an unknown experimental factor could not be ruled out. A few of the identified cytomegalovirus-associated TCR beta chains were confirmed in vitro to be specific for cytomegalovirus antigens.

Comments on this clone: Its target antigen remains unknown. Within one base of it there is no much larger clone, and no base qualities were kept.

This sequence originates from a female donor in good health and CMV-seronegative. The sequence is built from TRBV19 and TRBJ1-5; a tentative D match to TRBD1 spans 6 bases. Sequencing input: PBMCs. The CDR3 sequence is CATDSYPNQPQHF. The DNA reads as follows: TGTGCCACGGACAGCTATCCGAATCAGCCCCAGCATTTT.